This T cell receptor beta chain was recovered during a study of cytomegalovirus exposure and HLA in healthy donors. Germline CDR1 reads MDHEN; CDR2 reads SYDVKM. The CDR3 contains 16 residues. Trimming removed 8 bases from V and 2 bases from J; junction bases left unmatched: 5. Study-wide results and caveats: Researchers reported that three CMV-associated chains were confirmed in vitro as CMV antigen-specific. The classifier was said to identify cytomegalovirus status with high specificity and sensitivity.

This clone was seen once. Its target is unknown. This table comes from immunoSEQ multiplex PCR, and its TCRdb copy is limited to in-frame clones, with some not included. The table records over 55,000 clones, about nine tenths of them present only once. The chain employs TRBV28 and TRBJ2-6; 11 bases line up with TRBD1. The sample was PBMCs. The sequence came from a young man in good health and CMV-seronegative. The CDR3 coding sequence is TGTGCCAGCCTTGGACAGGGGGCAGCTGGGGCCAACGTCCTGACTTTC. Protein: CASLGQGAAGANVLTF.